This T cell receptor (beta chain) was captured in a study of T-cell reconstitution after alpha-beta-depleted transplantation in children. V was pared by 3 bases and J by 7 bases, with 7 bases of the junction left unmatched. The CDR3 has 14 residues. The germline V gene has CDR1 MGHDK and CDR2 SYGVNS. This clonotype appeared many times. Using unique molecular identifiers, the investigators prepared the TCRbeta library. Each CDR3 protein gets one entry after TCRdb re-called the PCR reads with MiXCR. The table shows some 200,000 distinct CDR3 sequences, with roughly 6.8% occurring only once. This chain connects TRBV25-1 to TRBJ1-2, with 8 nucleotides matching TRBD1. The sample consisted of PBMCs from the stem cell graft donor, taken from the stem cell graft. The sequence was collected from a human donor who donated a stem cell graft to a child with Wiskott-Aldrich syndrome. DNA of the CDR3: TGTGCCAGCAGTGATTCGGACAGGGCGGGTGGCTACACCTTC. As protein: CASSDSDRAGGYTF.